A single sample gave rise to the 23 T cell receptor beta chains below, sequenced in a study of blood T cell repertoires in COVID-19. Sequencing was performed with immunoSEQ multiplex PCR; in TCRdb, only in-frame clones are kept and a portion is missing. The table includes fewer than 300,000 clones, approximately 92% detected once. Sequencing was performed on peripheral blood. The receptors stem from a person aged 18-30 years with COVID-19, enrolled during active disease.

The chain carries TRBV7-2 and TRBJ1-2; the match to TRBD1 covers 7 bases. Losses at the gene ends were 4 bases for V and 8 bases for J; bases not matched to a gene: 10. This CDR3 has 14 residues. Germline V lookup: CDR1 SGHTA, CDR2 FQGNSA. The CDR3 bases are TGTGCCAGCAGCTATGAGGGGACAGTACCGGGCTACACCTTC. It specifies CASSYEGTVPGYTF.

This rearrangement joins TRBV5-1 to TRBJ1-3; the D gene is possibly TRBD1 (6 bases). Trimming cost V 3 bases and J 0 bases, with 10 bases left between them. Germline V gene sequence: CDR1 SGHRS, CDR2 YFSETQ. CDR3 length equals 15 residues. The CDR3 loop reads CASSSGTLSGNTIYF. Here the CDR3 DNA reads TGCGCCAGCAGCTCCGGGACACTCTCTGGAAACACCATATATTTT.

This chain joins TRBV7-2 and TRBJ1-2; no definite D call. The CDR3 loop spans 13 amino acids. V lost 4 bases and J 3 bases, leaving 9 bases between the germline ends. Germline CDR1 SGHTA, CDR2 FQGNSA. The CDR3 sequence: CASSYHTYYGYTF. For the CDR3, the DNA is TGTGCCAGCAGCTACCACACCTACTATGGCTACACCTTC.

The count of this clone is one. The identical CDR3 is also encoded by other nucleotide sequences in the sample. This chain connects TRBV9 to TRBJ1-5; D call uncertain. The CDR3 consists of 14 residues. The germline gives CDR1 SGDLS, CDR2 YYNGEE. The V gene lost 3 bases and the J gene lost 0 bases, with 7 bases spanning the gap. The CDR3 reads CASSATDSNQPQHF. In DNA form, the CDR3 reads TGTGCCAGCAGCGCTACAGATAGCAATCAGCCCCAGCATTTT.

The J gene is TRBJ1-1, the V gene TRBV5-8; D unresolved. CDR1 is SGHTS and CDR2 is YDEGEE in the germline V gene. The CDR3 length is 13 residues. The V end was cut by 1 base, the J end by 5 bases, with 9 bases between. The CDR3 DNA sequence: TGTGCCAGCAGCTTGTTTCGGGAAACTGAAGCTTTCTTT. As protein: CASSLFRETEAFF.

The genes are TRBV27 and TRBJ1-1, with 7 bases lining up with TRBD1. The CDR3 has 14 amino acids. The ends lost 6 bases at V and 2 bases at J; junction bases unmatched: 6. The germline gives CDR1 MNHEY, CDR2 SMNVEV (reference sequence). The CDR3 region is CASSLGTANTEAFF. The CDR3 coding sequence is TGTGCCAGCAGCCTCGGGACAGCCAACACTGAAGCTTTCTTT.

The chain recombines TRBV7-3 with TRBJ2-7, with a weak D call TRBD2 (5 bases). V was pared by 3 bases and J by 5 bases, with 11 bases between. Germline values: CDR1 SGHTA, CDR2 FQGTGA. The CDR3 length is 13 residues. The CDR3 reads CASSLTGYNEQYF. The CDR3 region has the DNA TGTGCCAGCAGCTTGACGGGGTATAACGAGCAGTACTTC.

The CDR3 protein is CASKAEEQETQYF. DNA for the CDR3: TGTGCCAGCAAGGCGGAGGAACAAGAGACCCAGTACTTC. The rearrangement links TRBV6-5 to TRBJ2-5; weak D call: TRBD2 (5 bases). V lost 7 bases to trimming and J lost 2 bases, with 11 bases between them. The CDR3 covers 13 residues. Per germline, CDR1 MNHEY and CDR2 SVGAGI.

J is TRBJ2-7 and V is TRBV19, with D maybe TRBD2 (6 bases). The CDR3 has 13 amino acids. V was shortened by 9 bases and J by 5 bases, with 17 bases between the two germline ends. Germline CDR1 is LNHDA and CDR2 is SQIVND (reference sequence). This CDR3 reads CASKGLLFHEQYF. The CDR3, as DNA: TGTGCCAGCAAGGGACTGTTATTCCACGAGCAGTACTTC.

CDR3 nucleotide sequence: TGCGCCAGCAGCCAAAACTTTGTTGGCAGGGGGTTAAGCGGCTACACCTTC. Its protein product is CASSQNFVGRGLSGYTF. The chain links TRBV4-1 to TRBJ1-2, with 7 bases aligning to TRBD1. Trimming at V came to 2 bases and at J to 8 bases, leaving 17 bases not matched to a gene. Per germline, CDR1 MGHRA and CDR2 YSYEKL. This CDR3 has 17 residues.

The rearrangement links TRBV9 to TRBJ2-3, with a weak D call TRBD1 (5 bases). The CDR3 covers 15 residues. V lost 2 bases and J 2 bases, leaving 12 bases between the germline ends. Germline V gene data show CDR1 as SGDLS and CDR2 as YYNGEE. The CDR3 spells CASSVTTAITDTQYF. Written as DNA, the CDR3 is TGTGCCAGCAGCGTGACGACAGCGATCACAGATACGCAGTATTTT.

The chain links TRBV20-1 to TRBJ2-3; 11 bases fit TRBD2. Per germline, CDR1 DFQATT and CDR2 SNEGSKA (reference sequence). V lost 3 bases to trimming and J lost 4 bases; unmatched junction nucleotides: 9. The CDR3 runs 16 residues. CDR3 bases: TGCAGTGCTAGTGGGTTAGCGGGAGGGCCATCAGATACGCAGTATTTT. Translated, it gives CSASGLAGGPSDTQYF.

V is TRBV7-2 and J is TRBJ2-6, with D perhaps matching TRBD1 (6 bases). The CDR3 is made up of 16 amino acids. Germline values: CDR1 SGHTA, CDR2 FQGNSA. Between the trimmed V and J ends, which lost 5 bases and 4 bases, there was a span of 15 bases. CDR3 sequence: CASSLQQGPGANVLTF. DNA of the CDR3: TGTGCCAGCAGCCTTCAACAGGGCCCCGGGGCCAACGTCCTGACTTTC.

This chain joins TRBV20-1 and TRBJ2-1; D possibly corresponds to TRBD2 (5 bases). Germline CDR1 reads DFQATT; CDR2 reads SNEGSKA (reference sequence). Trimming left V 3 bases short and J 6 bases short, with 15 bases between. The CDR3 has 14 residues. The CDR3 loop reads CSASASSASNEQFF. The CDR3 DNA reads TGCAGTGCTAGTGCTAGCAGTGCCTCCAATGAGCAGTTCTTC.

The V gene is TRBV5-6, the J gene TRBJ2-7; TRBD1 aligns across 8 bases. V lost 3 bases to trimming and J lost 7 bases; unmatched junction nucleotides: 9. The CDR3 has 14 amino acids. The germline CDR1 and CDR2 sequences are SGHDT and YYEEEE. The CDR3 DNA follows: TGTGCCAGCAGCTCCGGGACAGGCTTTCTGGAGCAGTACTTC. As protein: CASSSGTGFLEQYF.

The chain employs TRBV28 and TRBJ2-4; D remains ambiguous. V lost 5 bases to trimming and J lost 6 bases, with 11 bases between them. Germline-derived CDR1 and CDR2 are MDHEN and SYDVKM. The CDR3 runs 13 residues. The CDR3 DNA reads TGTGCCAGCAGTCCTGACTCTGGAAACATTCAGTACTTC. Translated: CASSPDSGNIQYF.

This rearrangement joins TRBV4-3 to TRBJ2-2; D is possibly TRBD1 (6 bases). V dropped 0 bases and J dropped 7 bases, with 21 bases sitting between them. Germline loops: CDR1 LGHNA, CDR2 YSLEER. The CDR3 runs to 18 residues. The CDR3 loop is CASSQDRRGTSLYGELFF. Written as DNA, the CDR3 is TGCGCCAGCAGCCAAGATAGACGTGGGACATCGTTATACGGGGAGCTGTTTTTT.

The V call is TRBV24-1, the J call TRBJ2-2, with D perhaps TRBD1 (5 bases). Germline CDR1 is KGHDR and CDR2 is SFDVKD. The CDR3 sequence is 13 residues long. Trimming stripped 9 bases from V and 6 bases from J, with 13 bases between. The CDR3 nucleotides read TGTGCCACCGAACAGGACCTCGCCGGGGAGCTGTTTTTT. Amino acids: CATEQDLAGELFF.

The chain employs TRBV12-3 or TRBV12-4 and TRBJ1-2; no definite D call. The CDR3 sequence is 12 residues long. Trimming stripped 3 bases from V and 8 bases from J, with 10 bases between. Here the CDR3 reads CASSLSGSGYTF. In nucleotides, the CDR3 is TGTGCCAGCAGTTTGAGCGGATCCGGCTACACCTTC.

J is TRBJ2-7 and V is TRBV6-1; the D gene is possibly TRBD2 (5 bases). The CDR3 runs 14 residues. Germline V CDR1 and CDR2: MNHNS, SASEGT. The V gene lost 2 bases and the J gene lost 0 bases, with 8 bases spanning the gap. The CDR3 region is CASSELGSSYEQYF. As DNA, the CDR3 is TGTGCCAGCAGTGAACTGGGGAGCTCCTACGAGCAGTACTTC.

For this clone: A read error may account for a junction end that differs from germline. The chain carries TRBV6-6 and TRBJ1-6; 7 positions agree with TRBD1. CDR3 length: 18 amino acids. CDR1 is MNHNY and CDR2 is SVGAGI in the germline V gene (reference sequence). CDR3 DNA: TGTGCCAGCAGTCGTTTAGCAGGGGGAGAAGGGTATAATTCACCCCCCCACTTT. It is translated as CASSRLAGGEGYNSPPHF.

The V gene is TRBV5-1, the J gene TRBJ2-5; D might be TRBD1 (5 bases). CDR1 and CDR2 from the germline V gene are SGHRS and YFSETQ. V lost 4 bases and J lost 5, with 27 bases in between. This CDR3 comprises 18 residues. The CDR3 region has the DNA TGCGCCAGCAGCCACGAATCCCGAGACAGCTACCTGGGGGAGACCCAGTACTTC. Translation: CASSHESRDSYLGETQYF.

The rearrangement joins TRBV11-2 to TRBJ2-2; unclear D gene. The CDR3 runs to 14 residues. Germline V gene lookup returns CDR1 SGHAT and CDR2 FQNNGV. V was cut by 3 bases and J by 10 bases, with 15 bases left in between. CDR3 in amino acids: CASSLETPDEELFF. In DNA form, the CDR3 reads TGTGCCAGCAGCTTGGAGACGCCTGACGAGGAGCTGTTTTTT.